The source of this T cell receptor (beta chain) is a study of cytomegalovirus exposure and HLA in healthy donors. Details on this clone: What it recognizes is unknown.

It was with 60 Vbeta and 13 Jbeta primers that the PCR ran. Produced via immunoSEQ multiplex PCR; TCRdb's table is partial and in-frame only. There are over 150,000 clones in the sample; approximately 79% occur only once, and roughly 1.9% lies in the top ten. Trimming removed 0 bases from V and 0 bases from J, with 8 bases in between. Germline lookup yields CDR1 LNHNV and CDR2 YYDKDF (reference sequence). The CDR3 spans 16 residues. Study outcomes and limitations: What TCR beta sequences reportedly achieved was accurate prediction of HLA-A and HLA-B alleles in most subjects.

Sequenced sample: PBMCs. The sequence was obtained from a human donor in good health. The chain combines TRBV15 with TRBJ1-4; possible D gene TRBD1, 5 bases. CDR3 nucleotides: TGTGCCACCAGCAGAGATTTGACAGCAACTAATGAAAAACTGTTTTTT. This sequence encodes CATSRDLTATNEKLFF. Full variable domain (remainder filled in from reference TRBV15 and TRBJ1-4): DAMVIQNPRYQVTQFGKPVTLSCSQTLNHNVMYWYQQKSSQAPKLLFHYYDKDFNNEADTPDNFQSRRPNTSFCFLDIRSPGLGDTAMYLCATSRDLTATNEKLFFGSGTQLSVL.